A selection of T cell receptor beta chains follows, all from one sample in a study of breast tumors, draining lymph nodes, adjacent tissues. TCRdb re-called the multiplex PCR reads with MiXCR, one entry per CDR3 protein. The table has 150,000 to 200,000 distinct CDR3 sequences, around a third seen once. The sequenced material came from axillary lymph node tissue. These receptors were obtained from a female donor with breast cancer. Some clones in this sample may be carry-over from other donors' samples. The CDR3 runs from the conserved cysteine through the conserved F or W. D genes are given only for firm matches. The size field is filled for only some rows; it gives once, few, many or a size class.

clone size: many; J gene: TRBJ2-1; D gene: TRBD1; V gene: TRBV6-4; CDR3 DNA: TGTGCCAGCAGGAGGGACAGGAGTTTAGGCAATGAGCAGTTCTTC; CDR3 protein: CASRRDRSLGNEQFF
clone size: .; J gene: TRBJ2-2; D gene: TRBD2; V gene: TRBV11-2; CDR3 DNA: TGTGCCAGCAGCGTAAGGCGTAGCGGGACTAGCGGGAGGTACACCGGGGAGCTGTTTTTT; CDR3 protein: CASSVRRSGTSGRYTGELFF
clone size: many; J gene: TRBJ2-3; D gene: .; V gene: TRBV6-2/TRBV6-3; CDR3 DNA: TGTGCCAGCACTAGTCTGCCCCCGGGAGCGCAGTATTTT; CDR3 protein: CASTSLPPGAQYF
clone size: many; J gene: TRBJ2-5; D gene: .; V gene: TRBV20-1; CDR3 DNA: TGCAGTGCCCAGAGAGGGAGTCGGGAGACCCAGTACTTC; CDR3 protein: CSAQRGSRETQYF
clone size: many; J gene: TRBJ2-1; D gene: TRBD2; V gene: TRBV7-3; CDR3 DNA: TGTGCCAGCAGCAGATACTCAGCGGGGGGCCACAATGAGCAGTTCTTC; CDR3 protein: CASSRYSAGGHNEQFF
clone size: many; J gene: TRBJ2-6; D gene: .; V gene: TRBV6-2/TRBV6-3; CDR3 DNA: TGTGCCGCGGAAGTCTCTGGGGCCAACGTCCTGACTTTC; CDR3 protein: CAAEVSGANVLTF
clone size: many; J gene: TRBJ1-3; D gene: .; V gene: TRBV27; CDR3 DNA: TGTGCCAGCAGTCCGGCGAGTGACAGGAGCTCTGGAAACACCATATATTTT; CDR3 protein: CASSPASDRSSGNTIYF
clone size: few; J gene: TRBJ1-1; D gene: .; V gene: TRBV6-1; CDR3 DNA: TGTGCCAGCAGGGAACGGAAGAACACTGAAGCTTTCTTT; CDR3 protein: CASRERKNTEAFF
clone size: .; J gene: TRBJ2-5; D gene: .; V gene: TRBV7-3; CDR3 DNA: TGTGCCAGCAGCCGGGCCGGGGGAGTACAAGAGACCCAGTACTTC; CDR3 protein: CASSRAGGVQETQYF
clone size: many; J gene: TRBJ2-7; D gene: TRBD2; V gene: TRBV19; CDR3 DNA: TGTGCCAGTAGTATCCGGGGACTAGCGGGGATACGGGGCGAGCAGTACTTC; CDR3 protein: CASSIRGLAGIRGEQYF
clone size: few; J gene: TRBJ1-5; D gene: .; V gene: TRBV28; CDR3 DNA: TGTGCCAGCAGCTTCGGGGCGGGACATCAGCCCCAGCATTTT; CDR3 protein: CASSFGAGHQPQHF
clone size: many; J gene: TRBJ1-6; D gene: .; V gene: TRBV3-1; CDR3 DNA: TGTGCCAGCAGCCGGCAGCCTAATTCACCCCTCCACTTT; CDR3 protein: CASSRQPNSPLHF
clone size: .; J gene: TRBJ2-7; D gene: TRBD2; V gene: TRBV13; CDR3 DNA: TGTGCCAGCACCTCCGGGGGGGCGGGCCGGAACGGGCAGTACTTC; CDR3 protein: CASTSGGAGRNGQYF
clone size: many; J gene: TRBJ2-1; D gene: .; V gene: TRBV7-2; CDR3 DNA: TGTGCCAGCAGCCCGACGGTCTATGAGCAGTTCTTC; CDR3 protein: CASSPTVYEQFF
clone size: many; J gene: TRBJ1-4; D gene: .; V gene: TRBV6-1; CDR3 DNA: TGTGCCAGCAGTGAATATGGGGGCGAAAAACTGTTTTTT; CDR3 protein: CASSEYGGEKLFF
clone size: many; J gene: TRBJ2-2; D gene: .; V gene: TRBV10-2; CDR3 DNA: TGCGCCAGCAGTGAGTCACGTACGAACACCGGGGAGCTGTTTTTT; CDR3 protein: CASSESRTNTGELFF
clone size: many; J gene: TRBJ2-7; D gene: .; V gene: TRBV20-1; CDR3 DNA: TGCAGTGCTTTTCCGGGACACCACGAGCAGTACTTC; CDR3 protein: CSAFPGHHEQYF
clone size: many; J gene: TRBJ1-2; D gene: .; V gene: TRBV20-1; CDR3 DNA: TGCAGTGCTACCGGGTCTAACTATGGCTACACCTTC; CDR3 protein: CSATGSNYGYTF
clone size: many; J gene: TRBJ1-3; D gene: .; V gene: TRBV4-3; CDR3 DNA: TGCGCCAGCAGCCAAGAGGGAGCGGGGATAGGAAACACCATATATTTT; CDR3 protein: CASSQEGAGIGNTIYF
clone size: .; J gene: TRBJ1-1; D gene: .; V gene: TRBV19; CDR3 DNA: TGTGCCAGTAGTATACCGGGGGGGAACACTGAAGCTTTCTTT; CDR3 protein: CASSIPGGNTEAFF
clone size: .; J gene: TRBJ2-2; D gene: TRBD2; V gene: TRBV20-1; CDR3 DNA: TGCAGTGCCCCATTAGCGGGGGCTAGGACCGGGGAGCTGTTTTTT; CDR3 protein: CSAPLAGARTGELFF
clone size: many; J gene: TRBJ2-2; D gene: TRBD2; V gene: TRBV5-1; CDR3 DNA: TGCGCCAGCAGCTCCGGGACTAGCGGGGCAACCGGGGAGCTGTTTTTT; CDR3 protein: CASSSGTSGATGELFF
clone size: .; J gene: TRBJ2-2; D gene: TRBD2; V gene: TRBV12-3/TRBV12-4; CDR3 DNA: TGTGCCAGCGGTTTTAGCGGGAGCACCGGGGAGCTGTTTTTC; CDR3 protein: CASGFSGSTGELFF
clone size: many; J gene: TRBJ2-5; D gene: .; V gene: TRBV5-6; CDR3 DNA: TGTGCCAGCAACCTCTGGGGTGGAGAGACCCAGTACTTC; CDR3 protein: CASNLWGGETQYF
clone size: many; J gene: TRBJ2-1; D gene: .; V gene: TRBV7-2; CDR3 DNA: TGTGCCAGCAGCTTAAGGGGAAGGACTGGCTCCTACAATGAGCAGTTCTTC; CDR3 protein: CASSLRGRTGSYNEQFF
clone size: few; J gene: TRBJ2-3; D gene: .; V gene: TRBV5-1; CDR3 DNA: TGCGCCAGCAGCGAGGCCAACTCAGGGAGACGAAATACGCAGTATTTT; CDR3 protein: CASSEANSGRRNTQYF
clone size: many; J gene: TRBJ2-7; D gene: TRBD1; V gene: TRBV19; CDR3 DNA: TGTGCCAGTAGTCTGGACAGGGCCCGCGAGCAGTACTTC; CDR3 protein: CASSLDRAREQYF
clone size: few; J gene: TRBJ2-7; D gene: TRBD1; V gene: TRBV28; CDR3 DNA: TGTGCCAGCAGTTACCTAGGAGGCAGGGGGATATACGAGCAGTACTTC; CDR3 protein: CASSYLGGRGIYEQYF
clone size: few; J gene: TRBJ2-4; D gene: TRBD1; V gene: TRBV3-1; CDR3 DNA: TGTGCCAGCAGCCAGGGGACAGGGAGAAACATTCAGTACTTC; CDR3 protein: CASSQGTGRNIQYF
clone size: .; J gene: TRBJ2-2; D gene: .; V gene: TRBV5-4; CDR3 DNA: .; CDR3 protein: CASSLVGLGYTFGSGTGELFF
clone size: many; J gene: TRBJ1-3; D gene: .; V gene: TRBV5-5; CDR3 DNA: TGTGCCAGCAGCCGACAGGTGGTCGGAAACACCATATATTTT; CDR3 protein: CASSRQVVGNTIYF